This is a list of T cell receptor beta chains from one sample in a study of T-cell memory formation after mild COVID-19. TCRdb processed the 5' RACE reads anew with MiXCR; each CDR3 protein has one entry. The sample lists 470,000 or so distinct CDR3 sequences; about 20% were seen once. The sample consisted of PBMCs or a T cell subset sorted from them (not recorded which). The receptors derive from an adult woman who had mild COVID-19 (a few samples of this study predate the infection). Cell type and time point are not known. CDR3s include the opening cysteine and the closing phenylalanine or tryptophan. The order of the fields is D gene, V gene, J gene, CDR3 protein. A D gene is named only where the DNA matches it firmly.

D gene: .
V gene: TRBV20-1
J gene: TRBJ2-3
CDR3 protein: CSARRQPGTDTQYF

D gene: TRBD2
V gene: TRBV5-4
J gene: TRBJ2-1
CDR3 protein: CASSLKGGSQPFREQFF

D gene: TRBD1
V gene: TRBV19
J gene: TRBJ1-5
CDR3 protein: CASRTGGAGNQPQHF

D gene: .
V gene: TRBV20-1
J gene: TRBJ1-1
CDR3 protein: CSATDLGSTEAFF

D gene: .
V gene: TRBV6-1
J gene: TRBJ1-2
CDR3 protein: CASREIPSVGGYTF

D gene: TRBD2
V gene: TRBV12-3/TRBV12-4
J gene: TRBJ2-2
CDR3 protein: CASSFSLAGAPGELFF

D gene: .
V gene: TRBV7-9
J gene: TRBJ2-2
CDR3 protein: CASSPLGGPNTGELFF

D gene: .
V gene: TRBV29-1
J gene: TRBJ2-7
CDR3 protein: CSVEGGGIRSYEQYF

D gene: .
V gene: TRBV6-1
J gene: TRBJ2-7
CDR3 protein: CASSAEPGGHEQYF

D gene: .
V gene: TRBV10-3
J gene: TRBJ1-4
CDR3 protein: CAISQGDSTNEKLFF

D gene: .
V gene: TRBV5-4
J gene: TRBJ1-2
CDR3 protein: CASSLIDGNYGYTF

D gene: TRBD1
V gene: TRBV11-2
J gene: TRBJ1-4
CDR3 protein: CASSFPGQGTEKLFF

D gene: .
V gene: TRBV5-1
J gene: TRBJ1-1
CDR3 protein: CASSLPKQTLNTEAFF

D gene: .
V gene: TRBV6-2/TRBV6-3
J gene: TRBJ2-3
CDR3 protein: CASSRGYPTDTQYF

D gene: .
V gene: TRBV7-9
J gene: TRBJ2-2
CDR3 protein: CASSFLPGAGTGELFF

D gene: .
V gene: TRBV7-9
J gene: TRBJ2-5
CDR3 protein: CASSLRYQGSEETQYF

D gene: .
V gene: TRBV7-2
J gene: TRBJ1-5
CDR3 protein: CASSWDVRGGQPQHF

D gene: TRBD2
V gene: TRBV9
J gene: TRBJ2-2
CDR3 protein: CASSVGLAGAAGELFF

D gene: .
V gene: TRBV29-1
J gene: TRBJ1-2
CDR3 protein: CSVYGIPGVYGYTF

D gene: TRBD2
V gene: TRBV4-3
J gene: TRBJ2-3
CDR3 protein: CASSLSRAGGPSDTQYF